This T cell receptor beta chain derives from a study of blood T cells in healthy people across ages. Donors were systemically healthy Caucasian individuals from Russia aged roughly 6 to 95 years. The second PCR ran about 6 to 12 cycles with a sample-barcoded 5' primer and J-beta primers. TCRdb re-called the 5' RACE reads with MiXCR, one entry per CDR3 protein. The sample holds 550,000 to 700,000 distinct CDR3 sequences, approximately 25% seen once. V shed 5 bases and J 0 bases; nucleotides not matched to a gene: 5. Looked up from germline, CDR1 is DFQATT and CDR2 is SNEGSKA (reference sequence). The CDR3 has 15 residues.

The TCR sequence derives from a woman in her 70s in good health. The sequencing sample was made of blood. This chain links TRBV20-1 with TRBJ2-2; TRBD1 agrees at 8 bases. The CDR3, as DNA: TGCAGTGCTGGTTCAGGGGGCTCGAACACCGGGGAGCTGTTTTTT. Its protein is CSAGSGGSNTGELFF.